This TCR beta chain is drawn from a study of CD8 T cells in ankylosing spondylitis. Study conclusions and caveats: Among TCR beta sequences, a motif of under 10 highly homologous variants appeared characteristic of ankylosing spondylitis blood. Peripheral blood held disease-linked clones only at relatively low frequency, and these were CD8+.

This clonotype was recorded at least ten times. Its antigen is not identified. This CDR3 region has 11 residues. The V gene's germline CDR1 is SQVTM and CDR2 ANQGSEA. V was trimmed by 2 bases and J by 9 bases, leaving 10 bases between them. Each TCR beta library was made by quantitative 5'-RACE that incorporated molecular barcodes. MiXCR was run by TCRdb on the 5' RACE reads, yielding one entry per CDR3 protein. This sample has approximately 300,000 distinct CDR3 sequences; less than 9.5% occur once, and the top ten carry approximately 15%. This receptor was taken from a male donor with ankylosing spondylitis. The chain employs TRBV29-1 and TRBJ1-1, with no clear D. The sample consisted of blood, either unsorted or a sorted T cell fraction (not recorded which). DNA for the CDR3: TGCAGCGTTGAAAAAGGTCGGCAAGCTTTCTTT. Amino acid sequence: CSVEKGRQAFF.